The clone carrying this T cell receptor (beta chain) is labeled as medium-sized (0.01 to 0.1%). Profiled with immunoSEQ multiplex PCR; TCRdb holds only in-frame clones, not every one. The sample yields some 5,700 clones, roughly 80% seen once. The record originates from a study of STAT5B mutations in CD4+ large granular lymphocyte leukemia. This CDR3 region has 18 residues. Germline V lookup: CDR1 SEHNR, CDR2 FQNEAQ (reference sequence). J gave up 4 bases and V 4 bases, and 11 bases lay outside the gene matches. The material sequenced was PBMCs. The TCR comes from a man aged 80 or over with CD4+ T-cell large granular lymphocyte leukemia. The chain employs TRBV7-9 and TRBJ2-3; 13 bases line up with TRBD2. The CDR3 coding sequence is TGTGCCAGCAGCTCTCCCACTAGCGGGGGGGCTGAGGCAGATACGCAGTATTTT. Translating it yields CASSSPTSGGAEADTQYF.